The 25 T cell receptor beta chains below all came from one sample that was sequenced in a study of cytomegalovirus exposure and HLA in healthy donors. PCR involved 60 Vbeta and 13 Jbeta primers. Clones were sequenced by immunoSEQ multiplex PCR, and TCRdb holds only the in-frame ones, with some missing. The sample has 100,000 to 150,000 clones; roughly four fifths are singletons. Specimen: PBMCs. The receptor set was obtained from a man aged 45-65 years in good health and CMV-seronegative.

This chain uses TRBV6-1 with TRBJ1-1; TRBD1 matches 7 bases. The CDR3 has 15 residues. V gave up 4 bases and J gave up 6 bases; unmatched junction bases: 11. Germline CDR1 reads MNHNS; CDR2 reads SASEGT. The CDR3 region is CASSGSGGVFSEAFF. The DNA for the CDR3 is TGTGCCAGCAGTGGATCAGGGGGTGTGTTCTCTGAAGCTTTCTTT.

This clone was counted only a few times. The chain uses TRBV19 and TRBJ1-2, with 11 bases lining up with TRBD1. The CDR3 contains 14 residues. V shed 6 bases, J shed 3 bases, and the junction held 3 bases outside the gene matches. CDR1 and CDR2 from the germline V gene are LNHDA and SQIVND (reference sequence). The CDR3 reads CASRGTGGDYGYTF. The CDR3 nucleotides are TGTGCCAGTAGGGGGACAGGGGGAGACTATGGCTACACCTTC. The full variable domain, in which reference TRBV19 and TRBJ1-2 provide the parts outside the CDR3, is DGGITQSPKYLFRKEGQNVTLSCEQNLNHDAMYWYRQDPGQGLRLIYYSQIVNDFQKGDIAEGYSVSREKKESFPLTVTSAQKNPTAFYLCASRGTGGDYGYTFGSGTRLTVV.

Concerning this clone: Germline and junction disagree at one end, which may indicate a read error. The chain couples TRBV7-2 to TRBJ2-5; no clear D gene. This CDR3 spans 13 amino acids. Germline-derived CDR1 and CDR2 are SGHTA and FQGNSA. This chain's CDR3 is CASSVASQETQYF. As DNA, the CDR3 is TGTGCCAGCAGCGTAGCCTCCCAAGAGACCCAGTACTTC.

This clone was seen a few times. J is TRBJ1-6 and V is TRBV6-5, with no clear D. V was pared by 9 bases and J by 8 bases, with 17 bases between. Germline CDR1 reads MNHEY; CDR2 reads SVGAGI. The CDR3 extends over 14 amino acids. As DNA, the CDR3 is TGTGCCAGACCCTTAGCGAGAGCGGATTCACCCCTCCACTTT. This translates into CARPLARADSPLHF.

This clone was seen a handful of times. The chain couples TRBV5-1 to TRBJ1-1; D perhaps matches TRBD1 (5 bases). The CDR3 is 15 amino acids. Germline values: CDR1 SGHRS, CDR2 YFSETQ. V lost 4 bases and J 1 base, leaving 14 bases between the germline ends. CDR3 nucleotides: TGCGCCAGCAGCCATCGGCCGCAGGGGAACACTGAAGCTTTCTTT. Translating gives CASSHRPQGNTEAFF.

The J gene is TRBJ1-1, the V gene TRBV6-5; 8 nucleotides align to TRBD1. Germline values: CDR1 MNHEY, CDR2 SVGAGI. The CDR3 extends over 14 amino acids. V shed 4 bases, J shed 1 base, and the junction held 2 bases outside the gene matches. The CDR3 DNA follows: TGTGCCAGCAGTTCCGGGACAGGGAACACTGAAGCTTTCTTT. Protein sequence: CASSSGTGNTEAFF.

V is TRBV9 and J is TRBJ2-3; D remains unclear. The V gene's germline CDR1 is SGDLS and CDR2 YYNGEE. Between the trimmed V and J ends, which lost 4 bases and 12 bases, there was a span of 15 bases. This CDR3 region has 12 residues. CDR3 nucleotides: TGTGCCAGCAGCTCACGACTCGAACCACAGTATTTT. Translating gives CASSSRLEPQYF.

A few counts support this clone. V is TRBV5-1 and J is TRBJ2-7; 8 positions agree with TRBD1. The ends lost 0 bases at V and 4 bases at J; junction bases unmatched: 3. The germline V gene has CDR1 SGHRS and CDR2 YFSETQ. The CDR3 length is 14 residues. In DNA, the CDR3 is TGCGCCAGCAGCTTGGGGGACAGGTTTTACGAGCAGTACTTC. Its protein product is CASSLGDRFYEQYF.

V and J are TRBV5-4 and TRBJ2-5; the match to TRBD2 covers 14 bases. This CDR3 contains 15 residues. CDR1 and CDR2 (germline): SGHNT, YYREEE (reference sequence). Trimming at V came to 3 bases and at J to 4 bases, leaving 2 bases not matched to a gene. The CDR3 is CASSWTSGGTETQYF. The CDR3 DNA is TGTGCCAGCAGCTGGACTAGCGGGGGGACAGAGACCCAGTACTTC.

The chain combines TRBV5-6 with TRBJ2-5; 7 bases are a match to TRBD2. Germline V gene sequence: CDR1 SGHDT, CDR2 YYEEEE. The CDR3 covers 14 residues. V shed 3 bases, J shed 5 bases, and the junction held 7 bases outside the gene matches. The chain's CDR3 is CASSWVRGRETQYF. The DNA for the CDR3 is TGTGCCAGCAGCTGGGTGCGGGGGAGGGAGACCCAGTACTTC. The full variable domain, with the rest looked up from reference TRBV5-6 and TRBJ2-5, is DAGVTQSPTHLIKTRGQQVTLRCSPKSGHDTVSWYQQALGQGPQFIFQYYEEEERQRGNFPDRFSGHQFPNYSSELNVNALLLGDSALYLCASSWVRGRETQYFGPGTRLLVL.

The chain carries TRBV4-2 and TRBJ1-2; 8 nucleotides line up with TRBD1. The length of the CDR3 is 16 residues. V trimming: 0 bases; J trimming: 8 bases; junction bases outside the gene matches: 11. Germline assignment: CDR1 LGHNA and CDR2 YNFKEQ. The CDR3 DNA reads TGTGCCAGCAGCCAAGATGGCCAGGGGGCATTGCGAGGCTACACCTTC. It encodes CASSQDGQGALRGYTF.

The rearrangement uses TRBV6-1 and TRBJ2-3; tentatively, D is TRBD2 (6 bases). Trimming took off 4 bases at V and 0 bases at J, with 11 bases between the two ends. Germline V gives CDR1 MNHNS, CDR2 SASEGT. This CDR3 comprises 15 residues. CDR3 DNA: TGTGCCAGCAGTGCCCGGGACTTCAGCACAGATACGCAGTATTTT. Its translation is CASSARDFSTDTQYF.

This clone has more than one count but fewer than ten. The chain joins TRBV11-2 to TRBJ2-3, with 14 bases lining up with TRBD2. The length of the CDR3 is 17 residues. Germline-derived CDR1 and CDR2 are SGHAT and FQNNGV. V gave up 6 bases and J gave up 2 bases; unmatched junction bases: 7. CDR3 amino acids: CASSPRTSGGFTDTQYF. The CDR3 DNA follows: TGTGCCAGCAGTCCCCGGACTAGCGGGGGGTTCACAGATACGCAGTATTTT. The full variable domain, its missing parts supplied by reference TRBV11-2 and TRBJ2-3, is EAGVAQSPRYKIIEKRQSVAFWCNPISGHATLYWYQQILGQGPKLLIQFQNNGVVDDSQLPKDRFSAERLKGVDSTLKIQPAKLEDSAVYLCASSPRTSGGFTDTQYFGPGTRLTVL.

The genes are TRBV7-2 and TRBJ2-7; D gene uncertain. The V end lost 4 bases, the J end lost 4 bases, and 5 bases lay between the germline ends. Germline CDR1 and CDR2: SGHTA and FQGNSA. This CDR3 comprises 11 residues. CDR3 protein: CASSYQYEQYF. CDR3 nucleotides: TGTGCCAGCAGCTATCAATACGAGCAGTACTTC. The full variable domain, in which reference TRBV7-2 and TRBJ2-7 provide the parts outside the CDR3, is GAGVSQSPSNKVTEKGKDVELRCDPISGHTALYWYRQSLGQGLEFLIYFQGNSAPDKSGLPSDRFSAERTGGSVSTLTIQRTQQEDSAVYLCASSYQYEQYFGPGTRLTVT.

The chain carries TRBV7-8 and TRBJ2-5; D is unclear. This CDR3 has 15 amino acids. Germline loops: CDR1 SGHVS, CDR2 FQNEAQ. Trimming pared 1 base from V and 2 bases from J, leaving 11 bases between. The CDR3, as DNA: TGTGCCAGCAGCTTAGGGGCGCGTCGACAAGAGACCCAGTACTTC. Amino acid sequence: CASSLGARRQETQYF.

The chain combines TRBV5-1 with TRBJ2-1; the match to TRBD1 covers 7 bases. With V trimmed by 2 bases and J by 7 bases, 6 bases remained unmatched. Germline assignment: CDR1 SGHRS and CDR2 YFSETQ. This CDR3 region has 14 residues. The CDR3 region is CASSLKGQSNEQFF. The CDR3 DNA reads as TGCGCCAGCAGCTTAAAGGGACAGTCTAATGAGCAGTTCTTC.

This clone came up a few times. The chain employs TRBV5-4 and TRBJ1-1; 7 bases map to TRBD1. The CDR3 is made up of 13 amino acids. The germline V gene encodes CDR1 SGHNT and CDR2 YYREEE (reference sequence). After removal of 4 bases from V and 3 bases from J, the junction contained 3 bases not matched to a gene. CDR3 coding DNA: TGTGCCAGCAGCGCAACAGGGGACACTGAAGCTTTCTTT. This gives the protein CASSATGDTEAFF.

V and J are TRBV5-8 and TRBJ1-1; D uncertain. V dropped 5 bases and J dropped 1 base, with 6 bases sitting between them. The length of the CDR3 is 12 residues. Germline V gene lookup returns CDR1 SGHTS and CDR2 YDEGEE. The CDR3 protein is CASRRGNTEAFF. The CDR3 nucleotides read TGTGCCAGCAGGAGAGGGAACACTGAAGCTTTCTTT.

The chain uses TRBV9 and TRBJ1-4, with 7 bases matching TRBD1. CDR3 length: 15 amino acids. Germline V gene data show CDR1 as SGDLS and CDR2 as YYNGEE. The V gene end was trimmed by 4 bases and the J gene end by 8 bases; junction bases not matched to a gene: 11. The CDR3 DNA reads as TGTGCCAGCAGCTCAAAGGGGGCTGTTGGGGAAAAACTGTTTTTT. It yields the protein CASSSKGAVGEKLFF. The entire variable domain, with the rest obtained from reference TRBV9 and TRBJ1-4, is as follows: DSGVTQTPKHLITATGQRVTLRCSPRSGDLSVYWYQQSLDQGLQFLIQYYNGEERAKGNILERFSAQQFPDLHSELNLSSLELGDSALYFCASSSKGAVGEKLFFGSGTQLSVL.

This rearrangement joins TRBV7-2 to TRBJ1-3, with TRBD1 matching 7 bases. This CDR3 has 14 residues. J gave up 0 bases and V 8 bases, and 4 bases lay outside the gene matches. Germline values: CDR1 SGHTA, CDR2 FQGNSA. CDR3 in amino acids: CASFQGGSGNTIYF. The CDR3 nucleotides read TGTGCCAGCTTCCAGGGGGGCTCTGGAAACACCATATATTTT.

The chain links TRBV7-2 to TRBJ2-5; tentatively, D is TRBD2 (7 bases). The V and J ends lost 5 bases and 6 bases respectively, with 13 bases between them. CDR3 length: 13 amino acids. CDR1 and CDR2 from the germline V gene are SGHTA and FQGNSA. The CDR3: CASSAGAEQTQYF. In DNA, the CDR3 is TGTGCCAGCAGCGCGGGGGCAGAGCAGACCCAGTACTTC.

This clone was counted between two and nine times. This rearrangement joins TRBV7-6 to TRBJ2-1; D is possibly TRBD2 (6 bases). The CDR3 totals 16 residues. Trimming left V 1 base short and J 5 bases short, with 15 bases between. The V gene's germline CDR1 is SGHVS and CDR2 FNYEAQ. This chain's CDR3 is CASSLGRLVTNNEQFF. CDR3 nucleotides: TGTGCCAGCAGCTTAGGAAGACTAGTTACAAACAATGAGCAGTTCTTC. Full variable domain (rest looked up from reference TRBV7-6 and TRBJ2-1): GAGVSQSPRYKVTKRGQDVALRCDPISGHVSLYWYRQALGQGPEFLTYFNYEAQQDKSGLPNDRFSAERPEGSISTLTIQRTEQRDSAMYRCASSLGRLVTNNEQFFGPGTRLTVL.

This clone was picked up a small number of times. The chain combines TRBV19 with TRBJ2-5, with D maybe TRBD1 (5 bases). The germline gives CDR1 LNHDA, CDR2 SQIVND (reference sequence). The CDR3 spans 18 residues. Trimming shortened V by 0 bases and J by 7 bases, and 24 bases separated the two germline ends. CDR3 loop: CASSIEGLQRQPRGTQYF. The CDR3, as DNA: TGTGCCAGTAGTATAGAGGGGCTACAGCGACAGCCCCGAGGGACCCAGTACTTC. The variable domain in full, with the rest retrieved from reference TRBV19 and TRBJ2-5, is DGGITQSPKYLFRKEGQNVTLSCEQNLNHDAMYWYRQDPGQGLRLIYYSQIVNDFQKGDIAEGYSVSREKKESFPLTVTSAQKNPTAFYLCASSIEGLQRQPRGTQYFGPGTRLLVL.

The chain couples TRBV5-1 to TRBJ1-1; D is perhaps TRBD1 (6 bases). CDR1 SGHRS and CDR2 YFSETQ come from the germline V gene. This CDR3 is 15 amino acids long. V shed 1 base and J shed 1 base, with 11 bases lying between them. The CDR3 DNA reads as TGCGCCAGCAGCTTGTCAGGGGTTAAGAACACTGAAGCTTTCTTT. Its translation is CASSLSGVKNTEAFF.

This clone was found once. The chain has TRBV29-1 and TRBJ2-1, with 9 bases matching TRBD1. Germline-derived CDR1 and CDR2 are SQVTM and ANQGSEA. The CDR3 length is 16 residues. The junction had 11 bases not matched to a gene; V was cut back by 5 bases and J by 3 bases. The DNA for the CDR3 is TGCAGCGTTCCACCCGGGACAGGGAACTACTACAATGAGCAGTTCTTC. Translated, it gives CSVPPGTGNYYNEQFF.